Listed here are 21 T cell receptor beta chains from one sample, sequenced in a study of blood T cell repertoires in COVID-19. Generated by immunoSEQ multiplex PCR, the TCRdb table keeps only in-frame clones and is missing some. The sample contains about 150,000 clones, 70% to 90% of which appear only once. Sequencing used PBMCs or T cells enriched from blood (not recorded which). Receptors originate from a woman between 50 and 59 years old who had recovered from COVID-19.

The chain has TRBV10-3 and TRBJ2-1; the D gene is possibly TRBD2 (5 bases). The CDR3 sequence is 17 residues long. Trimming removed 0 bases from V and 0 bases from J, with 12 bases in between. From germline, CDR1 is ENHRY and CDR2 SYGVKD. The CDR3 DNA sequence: TGTGCCATCAGTGAGTCGATGGCTAGCAGCTCCTACAATGAGCAGTTCTTC. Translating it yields CAISESMASSSYNEQFF.

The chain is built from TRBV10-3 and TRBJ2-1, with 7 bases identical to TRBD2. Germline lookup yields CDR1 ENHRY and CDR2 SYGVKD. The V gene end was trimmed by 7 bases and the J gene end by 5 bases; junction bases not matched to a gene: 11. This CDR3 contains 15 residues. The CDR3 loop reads CAITPRSGINNEQFF. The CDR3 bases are TGTGCCATCACCCCCCGGAGCGGGATAAACAATGAGCAGTTCTTC.

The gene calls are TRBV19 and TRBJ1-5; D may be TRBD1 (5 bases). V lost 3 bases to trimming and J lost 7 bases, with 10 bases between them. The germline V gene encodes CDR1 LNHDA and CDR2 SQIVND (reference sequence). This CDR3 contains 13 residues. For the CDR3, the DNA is TGTGCCAGTAGTATGTTGGGGGGACAGCCCCAGCATTTT. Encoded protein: CASSMLGGQPQHF.

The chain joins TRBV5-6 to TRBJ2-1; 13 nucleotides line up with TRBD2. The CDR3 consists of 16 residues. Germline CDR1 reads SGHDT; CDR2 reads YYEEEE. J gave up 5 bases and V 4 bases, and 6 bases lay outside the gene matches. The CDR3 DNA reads TGTGCCAGCAGCCTACTAGCGGGGGGGCCCAACAATGAGCAGTTCTTC. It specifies CASSLLAGGPNNEQFF.

For the CDR3, the DNA is TGTGCCAGCAGCTTTAGCGGGAGCTCCTACGAGCAGTACTTC. It is translated as CASSFSGSSYEQYF. The chain is built from TRBV5-8 and TRBJ2-7; TRBD2 agrees at 9 bases. Germline V gene data show CDR1 as SGHTS and CDR2 as YDEGEE. V trimming: 2 bases; J trimming: 0 bases; junction bases outside the gene matches: 0. This CDR3 spans 14 amino acids.

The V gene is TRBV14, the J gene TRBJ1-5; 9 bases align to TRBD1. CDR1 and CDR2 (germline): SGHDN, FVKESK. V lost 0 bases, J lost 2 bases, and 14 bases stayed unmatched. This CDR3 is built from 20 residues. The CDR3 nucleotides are TGTGCCAGCAGCCAAGAGATCCCCCAGGACAGGGGCTGGTGCAATCAGCCCCAGCATTTT. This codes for CASSQEIPQDRGWCNQPQHF. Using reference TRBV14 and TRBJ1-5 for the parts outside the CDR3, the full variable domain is EAGVTQFPSHSVIEKGQTVTLRCDPISGHDNLYWYRRVMGKEIKFLLHFVKESKQDESGMPNNRFLAERTGGTYSTLKVQPAELEDSGVYFCASSQEIPQDRGWCNQPQHFGDGTRLSIL.

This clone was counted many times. The CDR3 protein is CASSSLRNEQYF. The CDR3 DNA reads as TGTGCCAGCAGCTCACTACGGAACGAGCAGTACTTC. V gene TRBV5-6 combines with J gene TRBJ2-7; D call uncertain. In germline, CDR1 is SGHDT, CDR2 YYEEEE. Trimming shortened V by 3 bases and J by 5 bases, and 9 bases separated the two germline ends. The CDR3 loop spans 12 amino acids.

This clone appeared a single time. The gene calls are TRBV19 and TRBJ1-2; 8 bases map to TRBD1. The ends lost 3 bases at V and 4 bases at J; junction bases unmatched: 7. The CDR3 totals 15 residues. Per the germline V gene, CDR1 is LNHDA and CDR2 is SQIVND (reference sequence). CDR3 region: CASSMREQGGYGYTF. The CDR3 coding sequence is TGTGCCAGTAGTATGAGAGAACAGGGGGGCTATGGCTACACCTTC.

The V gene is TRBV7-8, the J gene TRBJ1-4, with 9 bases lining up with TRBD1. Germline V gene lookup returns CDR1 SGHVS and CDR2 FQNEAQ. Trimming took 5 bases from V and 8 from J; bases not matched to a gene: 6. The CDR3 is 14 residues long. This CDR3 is CASSRAGTGEKLFF. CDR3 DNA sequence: TGTGCCAGCAGCCGAGCCGGGACAGGGGAAAAACTGTTTTTT.

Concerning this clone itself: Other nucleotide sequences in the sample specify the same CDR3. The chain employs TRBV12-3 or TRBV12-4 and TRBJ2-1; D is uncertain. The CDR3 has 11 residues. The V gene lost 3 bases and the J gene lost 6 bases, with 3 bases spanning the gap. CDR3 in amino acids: CASSFLNEQFF. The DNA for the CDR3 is TGTGCCAGCAGTTTCCTCAATGAGCAGTTCTTC.

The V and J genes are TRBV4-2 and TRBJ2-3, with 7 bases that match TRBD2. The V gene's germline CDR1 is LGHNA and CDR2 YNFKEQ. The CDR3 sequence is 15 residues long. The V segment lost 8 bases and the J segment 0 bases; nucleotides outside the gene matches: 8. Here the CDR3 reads CASRPGGGSTDTQYF. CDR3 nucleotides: TGTGCCAGCCGCCCGGGGGGAGGCAGCACAGATACGCAGTATTTT.

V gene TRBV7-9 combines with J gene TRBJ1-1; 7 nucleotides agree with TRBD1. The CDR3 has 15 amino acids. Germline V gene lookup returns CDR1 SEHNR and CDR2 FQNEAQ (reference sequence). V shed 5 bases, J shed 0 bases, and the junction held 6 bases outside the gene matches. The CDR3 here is CASSGGTEMNTEAFF. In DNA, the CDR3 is TGTGCCAGCAGCGGGGGGACAGAAATGAACACTGAAGCTTTCTTT.

The DNA of the CDR3 is TGTGCCAGCAGTACCCGCCGGTTCCAAGAGACCCAGTACTTC. Protein product: CASSTRRFQETQYF. The rearrangement uses TRBV27 and TRBJ2-5; D not resolved. This CDR3 is built from 14 residues. V dropped 5 bases and J dropped 1 base, with 11 bases sitting between them. Germline V gene lookup returns CDR1 MNHEY and CDR2 SMNVEV (reference sequence).

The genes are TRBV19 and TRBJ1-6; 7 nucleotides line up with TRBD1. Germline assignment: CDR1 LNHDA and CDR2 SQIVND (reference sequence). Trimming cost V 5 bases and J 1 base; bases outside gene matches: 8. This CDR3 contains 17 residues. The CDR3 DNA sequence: TGTGCCAGTAGTGGAACAGGGGTAGGATCCTATAATTCACCCCTCCACTTT. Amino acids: CASSGTGVGSYNSPLHF.

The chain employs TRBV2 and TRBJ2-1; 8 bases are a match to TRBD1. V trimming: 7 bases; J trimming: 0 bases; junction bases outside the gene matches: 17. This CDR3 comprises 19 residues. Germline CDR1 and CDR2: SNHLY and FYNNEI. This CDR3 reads CASKIVGTGYPRSYNEQFF. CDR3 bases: TGTGCCAGCAAGATCGTTGGGACAGGTTACCCCCGCTCCTACAATGAGCAGTTCTTC.

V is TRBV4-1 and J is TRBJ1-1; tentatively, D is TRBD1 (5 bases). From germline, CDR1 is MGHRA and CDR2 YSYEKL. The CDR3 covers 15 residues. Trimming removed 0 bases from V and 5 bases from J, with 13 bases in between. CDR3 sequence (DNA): TGCGCCAGCAGCCAAGAGGGCAGGGTCGTGACTGAAGCTTTCTTT. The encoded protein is CASSQEGRVVTEAFF.

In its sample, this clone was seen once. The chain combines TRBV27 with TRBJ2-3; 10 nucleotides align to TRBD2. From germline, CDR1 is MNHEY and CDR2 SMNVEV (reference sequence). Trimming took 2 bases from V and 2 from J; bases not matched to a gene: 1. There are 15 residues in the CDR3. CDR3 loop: CASSLLAGATDTQYF. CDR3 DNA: TGTGCCAGCAGTTTACTAGCGGGGGCCACAGATACGCAGTATTTT.

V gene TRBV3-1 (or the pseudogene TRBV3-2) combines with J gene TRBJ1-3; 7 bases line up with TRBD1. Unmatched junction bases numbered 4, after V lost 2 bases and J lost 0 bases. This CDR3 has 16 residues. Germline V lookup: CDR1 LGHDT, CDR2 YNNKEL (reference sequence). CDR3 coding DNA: TGTGCCAGCAGCCAATCCGGGACAGCCTCTGGAAACACCATATATTTT. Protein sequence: CASSQSGTASGNTIYF.

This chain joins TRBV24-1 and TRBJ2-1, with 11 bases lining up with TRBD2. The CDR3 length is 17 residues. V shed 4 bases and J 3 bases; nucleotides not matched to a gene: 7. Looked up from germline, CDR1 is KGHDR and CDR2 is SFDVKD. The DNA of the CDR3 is TGTGCCACCAGTGAGGGTAGCGGGGGGGCGGGCTACAATGAGCAGTTCTTC. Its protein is CATSEGSGGAGYNEQFF.

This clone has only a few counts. The CDR3 sequence: CASSGQTNYGYTF. For the CDR3, the DNA is TGTGCCAGCAGCGGACAGACTAACTATGGCTACACCTTC. This rearrangement joins TRBV11-3 to TRBJ1-2; a possible D gene is TRBD1 (6 bases). Between the trimmed V and J ends, which lost 5 bases and 0 bases, there was a span of 7 bases. This CDR3 is built from 13 residues. Germline assignment: CDR1 SGHNT and CDR2 YENEEA. Looking up the rest from reference TRBV11-3 and TRBJ1-2 gives the full variable domain: EAGVVQSPRYKIIEKKQPVAFWCNPISGHNTLYWYLQNLGQGPELLIRYENEEAVDDSQLPKDRFSAERLKGVDSTLKIQPAELGDSAVYLCASSGQTNYGYTFGSGTRLTVV.

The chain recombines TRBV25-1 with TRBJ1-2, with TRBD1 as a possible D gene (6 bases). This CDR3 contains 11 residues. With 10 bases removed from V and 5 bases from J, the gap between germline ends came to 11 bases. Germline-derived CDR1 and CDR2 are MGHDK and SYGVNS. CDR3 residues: CATRGGYGYTF. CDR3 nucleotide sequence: TGTGCCACCAGAGGGGGTTATGGCTACACCTTC.